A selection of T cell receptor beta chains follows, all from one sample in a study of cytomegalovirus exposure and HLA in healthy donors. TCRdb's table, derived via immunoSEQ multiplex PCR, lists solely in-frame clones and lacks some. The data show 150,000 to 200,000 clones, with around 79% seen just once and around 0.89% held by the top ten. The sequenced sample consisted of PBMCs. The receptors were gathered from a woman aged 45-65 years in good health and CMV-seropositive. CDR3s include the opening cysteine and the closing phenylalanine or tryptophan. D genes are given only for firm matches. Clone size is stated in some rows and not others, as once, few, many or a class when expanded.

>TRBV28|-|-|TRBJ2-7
CASSQGGVHEQYF
TGTGCCAGCAGCCAAGGAGGGGTCCACGAGCAGTACTTC
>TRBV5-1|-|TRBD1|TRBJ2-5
CASSLGQDQETQYF
TGCGCCAGCAGCCTGGGACAGGACCAAGAGACCCAGTACTTC
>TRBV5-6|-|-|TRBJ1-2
CASSLSLGSDYGYTF
TGTGCCAGCAGCTTGTCCCTCGGGAGTGACTATGGCTACACCTTC
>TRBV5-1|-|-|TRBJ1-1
CASSLGDGGNTEAFF
TGCGCCAGCAGCTTGGGGGACGGGGGGAACACTGAAGCTTTCTTT
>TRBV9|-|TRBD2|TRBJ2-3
CASSPGGGGPTTDTQYF
TGTGCCAGCAGCCCGGGGGGGGGCGGGCCGACCACAGATACGCAGTATTTT
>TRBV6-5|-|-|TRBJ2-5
CASSYSGSRGETQYF
TGTGCCAGCAGTTACTCCGGGTCAAGAGGGGAGACCCAGTACTTC
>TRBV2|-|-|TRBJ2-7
CASTQGTLSYEQYF
TGTGCCAGCACGCAGGGGACACTATCCTACGAGCAGTACTTC
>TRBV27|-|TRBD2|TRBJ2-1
CASSLGLAGTTTINEQFF
TGTGCCAGCAGTTTGGGTCTAGCGGGCACCACGACCATCAATGAGCAGTTCTTC
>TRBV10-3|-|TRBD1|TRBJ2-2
CAIRKTGGTGELFF
TGTGCCATCAGGAAGACAGGGGGGACCGGGGAGCTGTTTTTT
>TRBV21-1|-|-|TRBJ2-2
CASMRGTSGSQNITGELFF
TGTGCCAGCATGAGGGGGACTAGCGGGTCCCAAAATATCACCGGGGAGCTGTTTTTT
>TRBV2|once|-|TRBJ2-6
CASRKQVTRSGANVLTF
TGTGCCAGCAGGAAACAGGTTACCCGCTCTGGGGCCAACGTCCTGACTTTC
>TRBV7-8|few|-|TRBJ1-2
CASSLAGASNYGYTF
TGTGCCAGCAGTTTAGCGGGGGCCTCTAACTATGGCTACACCTTC
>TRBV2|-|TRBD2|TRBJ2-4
CASRDSGRLLAKNIQYF
TGTGCCAGCAGGGATAGCGGGAGGCTTTTAGCCAAAAACATTCAGTACTTC
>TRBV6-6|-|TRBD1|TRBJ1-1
CASSYSSGQPEAFF
TGTGCCAGCAGTTACTCCTCGGGACAGCCTGAAGCTTTCTTT
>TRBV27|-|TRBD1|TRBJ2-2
CASWTGGTGELFF
TGTGCCAGTTGGACAGGGGGGACCGGGGAGCTGTTTTTT
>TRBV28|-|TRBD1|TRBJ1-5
CASIPTQGVSNQPQHF
TGTGCCAGCATCCCGACCCAGGGGGTTAGCAATCAGCCCCAGCATTTT
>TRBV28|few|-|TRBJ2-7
CASRVDSSYEQYF
TGTGCCAGCAGGGTTGACAGTTCTTACGAGCAGTACTTC
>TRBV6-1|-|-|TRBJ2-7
CASSQESTYEQYF
TGTGCCAGCAGTCAAGAGAGCACCTACGAGCAGTACTTC
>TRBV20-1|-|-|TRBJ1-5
CSAREDQPQHF
TGCAGTGCTAGGGAGGATCAGCCCCAGCATTTT
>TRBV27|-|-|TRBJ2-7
CASSLSGPGEQYF
TGTGCCAGCAGTTTATCGGGCCCGGGAGAGCAGTACTTC
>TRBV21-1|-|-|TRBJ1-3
CASSNVGTGISGNTIYF
-
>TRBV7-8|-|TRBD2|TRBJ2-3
CASSSIAGGFTDTQYF
TGTGCCAGCAGCTCCATAGCGGGAGGGTTTACAGATACGCAGTATTTT
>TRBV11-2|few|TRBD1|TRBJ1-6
CASSFSQRGTGSSPLHF
TGTGCCAGCAGCTTCTCGCAGAGGGGGACAGGGAGTTCACCCCTCCACTTT
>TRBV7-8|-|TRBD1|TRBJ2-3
CASSLDRGTDTQYF
TGTGCCAGCAGCTTAGACAGGGGTACAGATACGCAGTATTTT
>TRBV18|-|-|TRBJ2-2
CASSPQTAGELFF
TGTGCCAGCTCACCACAGACAGCCGGGGAGCTGTTTTTT
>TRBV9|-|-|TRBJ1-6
CASSPRGAGSSPLHF
TGTGCCAGCAGCCCCCGGGGGGCGGGAAGTTCACCCCTCCACTTT
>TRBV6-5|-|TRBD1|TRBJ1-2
CASSRTGSSYGYTF
TGTGCCAGCAGTAGGACAGGGTCAAGCTATGGCTACACCTTC
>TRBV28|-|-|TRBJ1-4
CASSWGTSGGNEKLFF
TGTGCCAGCAGTTGGGGGACATCGGGCGGTAATGAAAAACTGTTTTTT
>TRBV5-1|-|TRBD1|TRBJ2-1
CASSQRVGQSGHEQFF
TGCGCCAGCAGCCAGAGGGTGGGACAGTCGGGCCATGAGCAGTTCTTC
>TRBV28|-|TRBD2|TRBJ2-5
CASAGELGITQYF
TGTGCCAGCGCGGGGGAACTAGGCATCACCCAGTACTTC
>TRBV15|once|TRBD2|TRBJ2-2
CATSRGDYKKGGELFF
TGTGCCACCAGCAGAGGGGACTATAAAAAGGGCGGGGAGCTGTTTTTT
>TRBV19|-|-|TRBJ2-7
CASSIEADYEQYF
TGTGCCAGTAGTATCGAGGCCGACTACGAGCAGTACTTC